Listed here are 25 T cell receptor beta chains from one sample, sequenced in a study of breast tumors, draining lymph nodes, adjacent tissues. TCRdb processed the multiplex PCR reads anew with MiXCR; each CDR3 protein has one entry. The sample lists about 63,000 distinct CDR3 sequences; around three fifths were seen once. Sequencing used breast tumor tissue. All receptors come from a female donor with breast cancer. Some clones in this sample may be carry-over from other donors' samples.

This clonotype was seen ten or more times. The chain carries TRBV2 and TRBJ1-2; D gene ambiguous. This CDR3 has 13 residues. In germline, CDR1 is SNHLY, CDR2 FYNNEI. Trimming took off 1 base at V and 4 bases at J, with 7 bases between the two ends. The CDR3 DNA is TGTGCCAGCAGTGAAGGACACCTCTATGGCTACACCTTC. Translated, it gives CASSEGHLYGYTF.

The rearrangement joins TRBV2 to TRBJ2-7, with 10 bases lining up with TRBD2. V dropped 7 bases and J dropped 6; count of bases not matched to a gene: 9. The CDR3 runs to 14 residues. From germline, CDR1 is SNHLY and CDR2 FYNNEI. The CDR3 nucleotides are TGTGCCAGCATGAGGGGGACTAGCGTCGGCGAGCAGTACTTC. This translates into CASMRGTSVGEQYF.

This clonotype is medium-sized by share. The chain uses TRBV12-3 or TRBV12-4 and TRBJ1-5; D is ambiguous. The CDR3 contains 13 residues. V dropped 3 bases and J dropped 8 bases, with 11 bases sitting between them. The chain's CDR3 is CASSFSLGEPQHF. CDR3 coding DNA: TGTGCCAGCAGTTTCTCCCTTGGTGAGCCCCAGCATTTT.

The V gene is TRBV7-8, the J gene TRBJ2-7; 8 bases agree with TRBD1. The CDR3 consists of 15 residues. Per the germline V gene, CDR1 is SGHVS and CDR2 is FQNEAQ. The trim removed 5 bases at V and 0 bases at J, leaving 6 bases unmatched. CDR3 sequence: CASSAGTGPSYEQYF. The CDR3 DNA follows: TGTGCCAGCAGCGCTGGGACAGGACCCTCCTACGAGCAGTACTTC. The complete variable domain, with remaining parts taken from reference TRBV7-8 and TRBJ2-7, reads GAGVSQSPRYKVAKRGQDVALRCDPISGHVSLFWYQQALGQGPEFLTYFQNEAQLDKSGLPSDRFFAERPEGSVSTLKIQRTQQEDSAVYLCASSAGTGPSYEQYFGPGTRLTVT.

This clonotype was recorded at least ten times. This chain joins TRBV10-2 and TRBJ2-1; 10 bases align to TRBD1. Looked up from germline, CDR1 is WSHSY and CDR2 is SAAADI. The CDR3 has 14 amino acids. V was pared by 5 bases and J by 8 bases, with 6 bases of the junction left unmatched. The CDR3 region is CASSRDRGRYEQFF. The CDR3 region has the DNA TGCGCCAGCAGTAGGGACAGGGGCCGCTATGAGCAGTTCTTC.

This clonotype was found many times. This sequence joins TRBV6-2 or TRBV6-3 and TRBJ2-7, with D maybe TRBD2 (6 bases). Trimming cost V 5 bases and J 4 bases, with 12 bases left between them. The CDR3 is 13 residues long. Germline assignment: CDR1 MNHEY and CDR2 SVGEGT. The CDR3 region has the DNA TGTGCCAGCAGTCACGGGAGTAAGTACGAGCAGTACTTC. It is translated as CASSHGSKYEQYF.

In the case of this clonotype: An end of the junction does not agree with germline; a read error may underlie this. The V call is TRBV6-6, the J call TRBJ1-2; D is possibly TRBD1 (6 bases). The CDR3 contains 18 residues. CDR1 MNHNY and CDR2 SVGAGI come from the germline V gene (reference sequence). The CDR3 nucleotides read TGTGCCAGCAGTCACTCGGGTAGCGGGGGCCCTCTTAACTATGGCTACACCTTC. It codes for CASSHSGSGGPLNYGYTF.

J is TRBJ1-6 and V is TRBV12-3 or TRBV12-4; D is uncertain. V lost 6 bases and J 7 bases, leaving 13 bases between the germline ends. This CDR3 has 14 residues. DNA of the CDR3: TGTGCCAGCAGGGCCTTCGACGGAAATTCACCCCTCCACTTT. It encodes CASRAFDGNSPLHF.

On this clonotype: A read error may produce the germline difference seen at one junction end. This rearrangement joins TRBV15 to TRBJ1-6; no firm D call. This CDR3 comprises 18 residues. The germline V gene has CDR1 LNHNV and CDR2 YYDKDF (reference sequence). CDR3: CATSRDLGGQQTNSPLHF. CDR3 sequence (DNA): TGTGCCACCAGCAGAGATTTGGGTGGGCAACAGACTAATTCGCCCCTCCACTTT.

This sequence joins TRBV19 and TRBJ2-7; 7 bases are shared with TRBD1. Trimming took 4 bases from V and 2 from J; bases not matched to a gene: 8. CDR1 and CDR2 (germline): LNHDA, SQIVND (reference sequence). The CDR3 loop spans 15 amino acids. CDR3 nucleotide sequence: TGTGCCAGTAGTAGAACGGGACAGCGAGCCTACGAGCAGTACTTC. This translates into CASSRTGQRAYEQYF.

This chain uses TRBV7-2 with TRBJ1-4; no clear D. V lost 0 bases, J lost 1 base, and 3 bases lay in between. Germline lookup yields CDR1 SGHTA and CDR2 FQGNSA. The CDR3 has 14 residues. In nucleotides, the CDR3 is TGTGCCAGCAGCTTAGCAGGAACTAATGAAAAACTGTTTTTT. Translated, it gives CASSLAGTNEKLFF.

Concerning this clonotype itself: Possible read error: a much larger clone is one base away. The CDR3 DNA reads TGCAGTGCTAGAGTGGCATCGGACATTCCGTACTTC. Translated, it gives CSARVASDIPYF. The rearrangement links TRBV20-1 to TRBJ2-4; weak D call: TRBD1 (5 bases). Germline V gene lookup returns CDR1 DFQATT and CDR2 SNEGSKA (reference sequence). CDR3 length equals 12 residues.

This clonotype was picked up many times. Here the CDR3 reads CASSTPDRDYNEQFF. CDR3 nucleotide sequence: TGTGCCAGCAGCACTCCTGATAGGGATTACAATGAGCAGTTCTTC. This chain connects TRBV9 to TRBJ2-1; no firm D call. CDR1 and CDR2 (germline): SGDLS, YYNGEE. This CDR3 is 15 amino acids long. V dropped 4 bases and J dropped 4 bases, with 15 bases sitting between them.

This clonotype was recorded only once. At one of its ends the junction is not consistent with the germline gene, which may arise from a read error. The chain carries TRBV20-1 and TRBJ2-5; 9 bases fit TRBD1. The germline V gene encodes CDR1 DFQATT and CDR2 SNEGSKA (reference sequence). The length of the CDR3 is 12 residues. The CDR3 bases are TGCAGTGCTAGGACAGGGGGTGAGACCCCGTACTTC. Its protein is CSARTGGETPYF.

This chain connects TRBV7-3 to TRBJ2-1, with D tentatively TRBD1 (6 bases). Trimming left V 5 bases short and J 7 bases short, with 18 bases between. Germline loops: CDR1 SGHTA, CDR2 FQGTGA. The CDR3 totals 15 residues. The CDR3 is CASSPSGTRNNEQFF. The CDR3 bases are TGTGCCAGCAGCCCCAGTGGGACACGAAATAATGAGCAGTTCTTC.

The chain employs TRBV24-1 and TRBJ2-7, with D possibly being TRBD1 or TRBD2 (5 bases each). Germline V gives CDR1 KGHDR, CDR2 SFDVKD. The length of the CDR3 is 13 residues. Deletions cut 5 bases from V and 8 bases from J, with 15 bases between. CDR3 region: CATSAPPGTKQYF. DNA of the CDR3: TGTGCCACCAGTGCCCCCCCCGGGACCAAGCAGTACTTC.

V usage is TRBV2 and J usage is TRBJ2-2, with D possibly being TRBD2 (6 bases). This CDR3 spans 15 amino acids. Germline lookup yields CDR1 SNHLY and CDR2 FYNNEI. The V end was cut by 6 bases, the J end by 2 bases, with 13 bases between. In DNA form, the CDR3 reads TGTGCCAGCAGCCCGGGCGGGGCCAACACCGGGGAGCTGTTTTTT. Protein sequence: CASSPGGANTGELFF.

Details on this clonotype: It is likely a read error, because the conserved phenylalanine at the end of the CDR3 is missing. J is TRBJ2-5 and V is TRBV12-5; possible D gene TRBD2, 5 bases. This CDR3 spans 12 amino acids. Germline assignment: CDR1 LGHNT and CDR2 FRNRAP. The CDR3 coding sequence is TGTGCTAGCGGTTTGGAAGAGGGGACCCAGTACTCC. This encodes CASGLEEGTQYS.

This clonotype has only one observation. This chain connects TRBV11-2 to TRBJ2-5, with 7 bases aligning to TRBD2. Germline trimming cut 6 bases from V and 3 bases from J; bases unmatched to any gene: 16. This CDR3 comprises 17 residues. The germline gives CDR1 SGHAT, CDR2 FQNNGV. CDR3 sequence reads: CASRHLGRGTEKETQYF. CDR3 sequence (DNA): TGTGCCAGCAGGCACTTAGGGCGGGGGACGGAGAAAGAGACCCAGTACTTC.

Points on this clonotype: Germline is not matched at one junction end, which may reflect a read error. CDR3 region: CSAREGQGYTSPLHF. CDR3 DNA sequence: TGCAGTGCTAGAGAGGGACAGGGGTATACTTCACCTCTCCACTTC. The rearrangement uses TRBV20-1 and TRBJ1-6; 10 nucleotides match TRBD1. Germline V CDR1 and CDR2: DFQATT, SNEGSKA (reference sequence). This CDR3 has 15 amino acids.

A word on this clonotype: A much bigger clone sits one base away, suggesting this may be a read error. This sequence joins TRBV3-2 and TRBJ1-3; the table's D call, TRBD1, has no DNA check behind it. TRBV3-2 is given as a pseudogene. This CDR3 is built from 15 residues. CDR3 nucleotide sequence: TGTGCCAGCAGCCAAGTCAGGGGAAGTGGAAACACCATATGTTTT. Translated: CASSQVRGSGNTICF.

CDR3 coding DNA: TGCGCCAGCAGCTTTTCAGCGGGGGGGATCACAGATACGCAGTATTTT. Translation gives CASSFSAGGITDTQYF. The chain recombines TRBV5-1 with TRBJ2-3; 10 nucleotides line up with TRBD2. The CDR3 spans 16 residues. The germline V gene encodes CDR1 SGHRS and CDR2 YFSETQ. Losses at the gene ends were 2 bases for V and 2 bases for J; bases not matched to a gene: 5.

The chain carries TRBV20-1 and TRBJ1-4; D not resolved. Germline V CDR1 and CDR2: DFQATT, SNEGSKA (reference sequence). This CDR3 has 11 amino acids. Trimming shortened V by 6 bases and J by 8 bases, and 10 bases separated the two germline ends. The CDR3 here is CSAVVREKLFF. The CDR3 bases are TGCAGTGCGGTCGTCCGAGAAAAACTGTTTTTT.

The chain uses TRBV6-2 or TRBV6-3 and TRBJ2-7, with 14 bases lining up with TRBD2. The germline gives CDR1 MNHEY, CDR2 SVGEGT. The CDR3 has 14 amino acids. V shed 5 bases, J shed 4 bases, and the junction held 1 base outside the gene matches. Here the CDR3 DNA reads TGTGCCAGCAGTGGGACTAGCGGGAGTTACGAGCAGTACTTC. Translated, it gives CASSGTSGSYEQYF.

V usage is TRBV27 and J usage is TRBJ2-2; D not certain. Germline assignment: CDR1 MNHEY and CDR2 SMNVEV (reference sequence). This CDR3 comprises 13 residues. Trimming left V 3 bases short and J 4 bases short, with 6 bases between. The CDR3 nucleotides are TGTGCCAGCAGTTTCAGGAGCACCGGGGAGCTGTTTTTT. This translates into CASSFRSTGELFF.